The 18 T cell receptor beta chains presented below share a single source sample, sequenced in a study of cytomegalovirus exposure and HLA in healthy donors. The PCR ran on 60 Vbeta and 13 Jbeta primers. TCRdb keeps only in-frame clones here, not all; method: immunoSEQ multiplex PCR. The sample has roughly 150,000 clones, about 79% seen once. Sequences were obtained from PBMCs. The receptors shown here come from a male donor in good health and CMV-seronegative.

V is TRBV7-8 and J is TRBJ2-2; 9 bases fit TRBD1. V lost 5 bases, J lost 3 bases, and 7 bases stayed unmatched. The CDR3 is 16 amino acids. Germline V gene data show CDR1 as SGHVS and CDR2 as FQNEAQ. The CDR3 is CASSQDRGADTGELFF. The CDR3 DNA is TGTGCCAGCAGCCAAGACAGGGGGGCGGACACCGGGGAGCTGTTTTTT.

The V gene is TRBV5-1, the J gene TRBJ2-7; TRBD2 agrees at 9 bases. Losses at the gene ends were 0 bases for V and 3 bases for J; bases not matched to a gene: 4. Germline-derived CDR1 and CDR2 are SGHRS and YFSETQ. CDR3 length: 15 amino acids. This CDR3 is CASSLGTSVGYEQYF. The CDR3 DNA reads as TGCGCCAGCAGCTTGGGGACTAGCGTCGGCTACGAGCAGTACTTC. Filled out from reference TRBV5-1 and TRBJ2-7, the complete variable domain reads KAGVTQTPRYLIKTRGQQVTLSCSPISGHRSVSWYQQTPGQGLQFLFEYFSETQRNKGNFPGRFSGRQFSNSRSEMNVSTLELGDSALYLCASSLGTSVGYEQYFGPGTRLTVT.

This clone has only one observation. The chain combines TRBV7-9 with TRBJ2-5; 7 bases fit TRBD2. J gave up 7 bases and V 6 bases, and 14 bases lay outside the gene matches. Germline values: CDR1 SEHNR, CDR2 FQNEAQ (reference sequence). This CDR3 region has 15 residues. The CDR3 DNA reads TGTGCCAGCAGAATGCGGGGGACGCTGAATGGGACCCAGTACTTC. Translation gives CASRMRGTLNGTQYF.

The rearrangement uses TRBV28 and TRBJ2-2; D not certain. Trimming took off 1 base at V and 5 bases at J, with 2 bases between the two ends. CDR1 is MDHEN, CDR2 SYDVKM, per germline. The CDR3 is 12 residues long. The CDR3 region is CASSLSTGELFF. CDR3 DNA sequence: TGTGCCAGCAGTTTATCTACCGGGGAGCTGTTTTTT.

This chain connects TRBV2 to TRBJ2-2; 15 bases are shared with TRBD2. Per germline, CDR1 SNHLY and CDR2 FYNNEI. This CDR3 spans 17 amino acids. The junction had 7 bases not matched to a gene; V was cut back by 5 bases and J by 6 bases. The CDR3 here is CASSYHGLAGGAGELFF. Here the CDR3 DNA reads TGTGCCAGCAGTTACCACGGACTAGCGGGAGGGGCCGGGGAGCTGTTTTTT.

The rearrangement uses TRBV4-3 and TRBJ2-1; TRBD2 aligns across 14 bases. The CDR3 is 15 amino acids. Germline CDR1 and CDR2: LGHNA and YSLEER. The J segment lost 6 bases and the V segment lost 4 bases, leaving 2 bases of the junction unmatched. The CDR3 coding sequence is TGCGCCAGCAGCCGAGGACTAGCGGGAGGCAATGAGCAGTTCTTC. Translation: CASSRGLAGGNEQFF.

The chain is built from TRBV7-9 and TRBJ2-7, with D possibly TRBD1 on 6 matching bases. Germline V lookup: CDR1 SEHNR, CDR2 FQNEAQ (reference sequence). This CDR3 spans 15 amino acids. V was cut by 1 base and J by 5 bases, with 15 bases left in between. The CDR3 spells CASSLGPTGRHEQYF. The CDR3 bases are TGTGCCAGCAGCTTAGGGCCCACAGGGCGCCACGAGCAGTACTTC.

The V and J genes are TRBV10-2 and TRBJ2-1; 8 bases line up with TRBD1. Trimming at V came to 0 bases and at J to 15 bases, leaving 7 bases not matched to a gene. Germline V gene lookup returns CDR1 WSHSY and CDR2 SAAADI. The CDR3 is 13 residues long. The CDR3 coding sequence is TGCGCCAGCAGTGAGTCGTTGGACAGGGACTCGTTCTTC. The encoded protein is CASSESLDRDSFF.

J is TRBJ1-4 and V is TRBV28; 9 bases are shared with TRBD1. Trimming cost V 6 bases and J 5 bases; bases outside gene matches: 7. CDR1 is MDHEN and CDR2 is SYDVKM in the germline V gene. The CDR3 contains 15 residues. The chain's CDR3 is CASSPTGTGNEKLFF. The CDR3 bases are TGTGCCAGCAGCCCAACCGGGACAGGGAATGAAAAACTGTTTTTT.

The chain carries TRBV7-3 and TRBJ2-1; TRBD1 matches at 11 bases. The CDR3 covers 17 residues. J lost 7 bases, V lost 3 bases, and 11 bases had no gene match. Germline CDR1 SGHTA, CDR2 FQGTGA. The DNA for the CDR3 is TGTGCCAGCAGCTTTTCGCGTAGGACAGGGGGCGGGAATGAGCAGTTCTTC. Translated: CASSFSRRTGGGNEQFF.

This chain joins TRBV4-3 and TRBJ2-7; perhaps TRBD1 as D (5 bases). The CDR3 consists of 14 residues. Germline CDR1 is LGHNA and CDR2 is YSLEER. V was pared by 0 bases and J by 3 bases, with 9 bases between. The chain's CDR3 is CASSQDRTLYEQYF. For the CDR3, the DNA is TGCGCCAGCAGCCAAGATCGGACACTCTACGAGCAGTACTTC.

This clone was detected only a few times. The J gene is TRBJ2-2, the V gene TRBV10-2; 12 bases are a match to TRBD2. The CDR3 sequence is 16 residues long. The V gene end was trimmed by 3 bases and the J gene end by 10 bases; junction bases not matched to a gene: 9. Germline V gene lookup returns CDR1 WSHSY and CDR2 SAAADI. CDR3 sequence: CASSDVTSGSDVELFF. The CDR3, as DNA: TGCGCCAGCAGTGACGTGACTAGCGGGAGTGATGTGGAGCTGTTTTTT.

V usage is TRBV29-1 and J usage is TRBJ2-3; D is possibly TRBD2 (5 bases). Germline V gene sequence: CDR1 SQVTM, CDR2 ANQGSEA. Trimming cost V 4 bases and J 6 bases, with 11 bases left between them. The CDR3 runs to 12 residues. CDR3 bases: TGCAGCGTTGGTCCGAGGGAGGATACGCAGTATTTT. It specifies CSVGPREDTQYF.

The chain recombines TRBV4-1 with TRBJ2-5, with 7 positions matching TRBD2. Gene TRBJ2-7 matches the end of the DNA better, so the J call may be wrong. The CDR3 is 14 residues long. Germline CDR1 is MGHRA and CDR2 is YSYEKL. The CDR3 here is CASSQEGLVYEQYF. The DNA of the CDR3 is TGCGCCAGCAGCCAAGAAGGACTAGTCTACGAGCAGTACTTC.

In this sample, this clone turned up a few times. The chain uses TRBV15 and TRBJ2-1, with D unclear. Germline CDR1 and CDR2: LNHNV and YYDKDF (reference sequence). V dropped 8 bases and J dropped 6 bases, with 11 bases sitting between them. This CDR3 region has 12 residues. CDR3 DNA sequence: TGTGCCACCGGGCACTCTCTCAATGAGCAGTTCTTC. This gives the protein CATGHSLNEQFF.

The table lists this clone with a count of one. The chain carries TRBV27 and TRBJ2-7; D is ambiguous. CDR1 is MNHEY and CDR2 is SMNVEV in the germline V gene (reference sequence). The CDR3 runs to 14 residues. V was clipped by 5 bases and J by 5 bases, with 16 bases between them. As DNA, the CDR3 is TGTGCCAGCAGTCAAAAATATACCCGGGACGAGCAGTACTTC. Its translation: CASSQKYTRDEQYF.

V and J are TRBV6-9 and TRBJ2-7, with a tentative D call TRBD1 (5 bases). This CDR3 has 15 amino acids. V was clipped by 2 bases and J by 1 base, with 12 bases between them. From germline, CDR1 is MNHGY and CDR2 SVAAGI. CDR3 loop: CASSYGAGKSYEQYF. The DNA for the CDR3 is TGTGCCAGCAGTTATGGGGCAGGGAAATCCTACGAGCAGTACTTC.

CDR3 amino acids: CASSQDRNYGYTF. In DNA, the CDR3 is TGCGCCAGCAGCCAAGATCGGAACTATGGCTACACCTTC. The chain joins TRBV4-3 to TRBJ1-2; D not resolved. Germline V gene lookup returns CDR1 LGHNA and CDR2 YSLEER. The CDR3 runs to 13 residues. V was pared by 0 bases and J by 2 bases, with 4 bases between.